Detailed here is one T cell receptor beta chain. Its antigen is still unknown. No clone much larger than this one lies a single base away; base qualities are absent. The study excluded patients with uncontrolled infections, other autoimmune diseases, pregnancy or lactation. Diagnoses relied on clinical symptoms, serum thyroxine and TRAb, thyroid ultrasound and orbital computed tomography. Total RNA was extracted with Trizol reagent, and quality was checked on an Agilent 2100 Bioanalyzer. The TCR beta CDR3 regions were amplified from the RNA transcripts. The first round of RT-PCR for the TCR CDR3 was performed with the HTBI primer set and the Qiagen OneStep RT-PCR kit. Libraries were constructed in a second round of multiplex PCR, after which size selection and purification were carried out. Paired-end sequencing of the libraries was performed with 100 bp reads on an Illumina HiSeq2000. Turning to the authors' computational methods: SOAPnuke was used to process the raw data, removing reads that contained adapters or uncalled bases, had a mean Phred below 15, or lacked an exact match to the constant primer or identifier. High-quality paired reads were merged using COPE v1.2.5, and each unique nucleotide sequence was defined as a clonotype. Clonotypes were aligned to IMGT TRBV, TRBD and TRBJ reference segments using MiTCR v1.1. Only V-J combinations with frequency above 0.0001, covering roughly 99% of repertoires, were analysed. The TCS score was defined as F50 (clonal expansion) divided by E x V (chaos), with BLOSUM62-based TCRdist calculated between CDR3 peptides within each V-J. Welch's t-statistics and random forest reduced 500 to 650 V-J features to fewer than 15, which were used in a naive Bayes classifier (R e1071). Thyroid-blood repertoire similarity was quantified with the Morisita-Horn index. The raw public data were reprocessed by TCRdb itself: fastp quality trimming at Q25, MiXCR clonotype calling, in-frame beta chains only. CDR3 protein sequences are deduplicated, and each keeps its most common genes and DNA. TCRdb assigned the V and J calls; the authors' analysis was not used. For this sample the table gives 540,000 or so distinct CDR3 sequences, of which 46% were detected only once. Together, the top ten hold around 17% of the sample.

Taken from the germline V gene (reference sequence), the CDR1 and CDR2 loops are SEHNR and FQNEAQ. The CDR3 contains 14 residues, cysteine and phenylalanine counted. The CDR3 DNA has 42 bases and is translated from base 1. The germline V and J ends show losses of 5 bases and 8 bases respectively, and no gene match explains 7 bases of the junction. The entry originates in a study of T cells in Graves' hyperthyroidism and ophthalmopathy (dated by TCRdb to between 2018 and 2021). With regard to the full study: A discovery cohort of roughly 100 patients, approximately 45 with Graves' ophthalmopathy and fewer than 65 with stable Graves' hyperthyroidism, was used to find distinguishing TCR V-J signatures. For training and testing, the roughly 100 patients in the discovery cohort were randomly divided in a 7:3 ratio. Whether ophthalmopathy could be predicted prospectively was tested in an independent validation cohort made up of roughly 19 hyperthyroidism patients plus 17 patients who later progressed to ophthalmopathy. Following sampling, methimazole starting at 30 mg daily was given to hyperthyroidism patients, and high-dose intravenous methylprednisolone was given to ophthalmopathy patients. According to the paper, TCR Vbeta CDR3 sequencing was carried out on some 140 peripheral blood samples, which came from under 50 ophthalmopathy, around 74 hyperthyroidism and roughly 17 progressor patients. The study also compared thyroid tissue and blood T-cell repertoires from about six Graves' hyperthyroidism patients.

General conclusions and limits of the study: In validation, the model predicted progression to ophthalmopathy a median of approximately 6.3 months before onset, with around 70% sensitivity and roughly 73% specificity. A model built on a 13 V-J signature distinguished ophthalmopathy from stable hyperthyroidism, reaching around 87% sensitivity and about 81% specificity in cross-validation and 80%/75% in testing. Most expanded thyroid clonotypes (frequency above 0.001) were also found in blood, which suggests that blood repertoires may mirror thyroid immune responses. No statistical method was used to fix the sample size in advance, and group allocation was not hidden from the investigators.

The sequencing input was peripheral blood or thyroid tissue (not recorded which). The sequence joins TRBV7-9 to TRBJ2-1; the junction holds 9 bases that match TRBD2. The sequence derives from an adult woman with Graves' disease, either hyperthyroidism or ophthalmopathy (not recorded which). The CDR3 corresponds to CASSLSGRGDEQFF. The bases are TGTGCCAGCAGCCTTAGCGGGAGAGGGGATGAGCAGTTCTTC.